The next 14 T cell receptor beta chains were all read from a single sample in a study of T cells after yellow fever vaccination. MiXCR, run by TCRdb on the 5' RACE reads, gives a single entry per CDR3 protein. The sample contains about 340,000 distinct CDR3 sequences, roughly an eighth of which appear only once. The starting material was CD4+ T cells sorted from PBMCs, obtained 15 days after the yellow fever booster vaccination. These TCRs come from a man aged 18 to 30 who received the YFV17D yellow fever vaccine.

This clonotype has a handful of counts. The chain has TRBV15 and TRBJ2-4, with D unclear. V lost 1 base and J 4 bases, leaving 8 bases between the germline ends. Per germline, CDR1 LNHNV and CDR2 YYDKDF (reference sequence). There are 14 residues in the CDR3. The DNA of the CDR3 is TGTGCCACCAGCAGAGCCTCAATGAAAAACATTCAGTACTTC. This encodes CATSRASMKNIQYF.

This rearrangement joins TRBV7-8 to TRBJ1-2, with 10 bases aligning to TRBD1. From germline, CDR1 is SGHVS and CDR2 FQNEAQ. With V trimmed by 4 bases and J by 8 bases, 7 bases remained unmatched. The CDR3 loop spans 14 amino acids. The CDR3, as DNA: TGTGCCAGCAGCTCGCGACAGGGGGCAGGAGGCTACACCTTC. This encodes CASSSRQGAGGYTF.

This clonotype was counted at least ten times. This chain uses TRBV5-1 with TRBJ1-2; 7 bases are shared with TRBD1. Trimming took 4 bases from V and 6 from J; bases not matched to a gene: 6. Germline V gives CDR1 SGHRS, CDR2 YFSETQ. The CDR3 runs to 13 residues. CDR3 coding DNA: TGCGCCAGCAGCGCAGACAGGGTTGATGGCTACACCTTC. Its protein is CASSADRVDGYTF.

The V gene is TRBV7-8, the J gene TRBJ1-5; 11 nucleotides align to TRBD1. With V trimmed by 5 bases and J by 7 bases, 1 base remained unmatched. Germline V CDR1 and CDR2: SGHVS, FQNEAQ. The CDR3 runs to 13 residues. CDR3 in amino acids: CASSRTGGQPQHF. The CDR3, as DNA: TGTGCCAGCAGCCGGACAGGGGGCCAGCCCCAGCATTTT.

J is TRBJ2-6 and V is TRBV3-1; 9 bases fit TRBD1. After removal of 4 bases from V and 0 bases from J, the junction contained 10 bases not matched to a gene. Germline CDR1 LGHDT, CDR2 YNNKEL (reference sequence). The CDR3 consists of 19 residues. The CDR3 DNA sequence: TGTGCCAGCAGCCTGCAGACAGGGGGAATTAGCTCTGGGGCCAACGTCCTGACTTTC. It specifies CASSLQTGGISSGANVLTF.

This clonotype occurred a few times. The V and J genes are TRBV4-3 and TRBJ2-3; D may be TRBD1 (5 bases). The CDR3 has 16 amino acids. Germline V gene sequence: CDR1 LGHNA, CDR2 YSLEER. V lost 1 base and J 4 bases, leaving 15 bases between the germline ends. Written as DNA, the CDR3 is TGCGCCAGCAGCCAAGGAACCCACCAGGGCTCAGATACGCAGTATTTT. Residues: CASSQGTHQGSDTQYF.

This clonotype was seen more than once but under ten times. The J gene is TRBJ1-1, the V gene TRBV5-1; D is undetermined. CDR3 length: 14 residues. Germline CDR1 and CDR2: SGHRS and YFSETQ. V shed 0 bases and J shed 5 bases, with 11 bases lying between them. DNA for the CDR3: TGCGCCAGCAGCTTGGAGGTCCTGGAGACTGAAGCTTTCTTT. This gives the protein CASSLEVLETEAFF.

This sequence joins TRBV5-1 and TRBJ2-7, with a weak D call TRBD1 (6 bases). The germline gives CDR1 SGHRS, CDR2 YFSETQ. Trimming took 0 bases from V and 4 from J, leaving 17 bases between them. The CDR3 consists of 16 residues. The CDR3 DNA reads as TGCGCCAGCAGCTTGGGTTCCGGGACAAACATTTACGAGCAGTACTTC. Its translation is CASSLGSGTNIYEQYF.

This clonotype was recorded at least ten times. The chain couples TRBV20-1 to TRBJ2-3; 8 bases are a match to TRBD2. This CDR3 has 14 residues. Per germline, CDR1 DFQATT and CDR2 SNEGSKA (reference sequence). The ends lost 5 bases at V and 3 bases at J; junction bases unmatched: 7. Written as DNA, the CDR3 is TGCAGTGCTCCGGGGGGGTTGGGGACAGATACGCAGTATTTT. This codes for CSAPGGLGTDTQYF.

This clonotype has only a few counts. The genes are TRBV15 and TRBJ1-1, with 9 bases matching TRBD1. The CDR3 length is 17 residues. Germline lookup yields CDR1 LNHNV and CDR2 YYDKDF (reference sequence). The CDR3 DNA reads as TGTGCTTCGGCTGCTGGACAGGGGAAGGGTAAAAGTACTGAAGCTTTCTTT. Residues: CASAAGQGKGKSTEAFF.

Here the CDR3 DNA reads TGTGCCAGCAGCAGGGCGTCGAACACCGGGGAGCTGTTTTTT. Its translation: CASSRASNTGELFF. The chain has TRBV12-3 or TRBV12-4 and TRBJ2-2, with D possibly matching TRBD1 (5 bases). CDR3 length equals 14 residues. Deletions cut 6 bases from V and 0 bases from J, with 8 bases between.

The chain has TRBV12-3 or TRBV12-4 and TRBJ1-4; D possibly corresponds to TRBD1 (6 bases). Trimming removed 6 bases from V and 8 bases from J, with 16 bases in between. This CDR3 contains 14 residues. CDR3 nucleotide sequence: TGTGCCAGCAGATCCACAGGGATCGGGGAAAAACTGTTTTTT. Its translation is CASRSTGIGEKLFF.

The chain recombines TRBV10-3 with TRBJ2-1, with 13 bases matching TRBD2. The germline CDR1 and CDR2 sequences are ENHRY and SYGVKD. The V segment lost 4 bases and the J segment 6 bases; nucleotides outside the gene matches: 3. The CDR3 consists of 15 residues. CDR3 residues: CAISGTSGGFNEQFF. The CDR3 DNA follows: TGTGCCATCAGTGGGACTAGCGGGGGTTTCAATGAGCAGTTCTTC.

The J gene is TRBJ2-2, the V gene TRBV5-1; D gene unclear. V shed 7 bases and J shed 1 base, with 11 bases lying between them. CDR3 length: 14 residues. CDR1 is SGHRS, CDR2 YFSETQ, per germline. The CDR3 coding sequence is TGCGCCAGCGGACGGAGACAGAACACCGGGGAGCTGTTTTTT. It codes for CASGRRQNTGELFF.